This T cell receptor beta chain was identified during a study of cytomegalovirus exposure and HLA in healthy donors. Overall study findings and caveats: HLA alleles were associated with 18,000 or so TCR beta sequences in a later analysis at 0.05 false discovery rate.

The PCR employed 60 Vbeta primers together with 13 Jbeta primers. The data were produced by immunoSEQ multiplex PCR, yet TCRdb's version contains in-frame clones alone and is incomplete. The data contain 100,000 to 150,000 clones, 82% of them singletons. On this clone: Its antigen remains unidentified. The junction does not match germline at one end; this may be a read error.

Looked up from germline, CDR1 is SNHLY and CDR2 is FYNNEI. The CDR3 runs 17 residues. The chain is built from TRBV2 and TRBJ2-6, with a tentative D call TRBD1 (6 bases). Sequencing was carried out using PBMCs. The receptor comes from a woman aged 45-65 years in good health and CMV-seropositive. The CDR3 loop reads CASRSGASRSGANGLTF. The CDR3 DNA sequence: TGTGCCAGCCGATCAGGGGCCTCGAGATCTGGGGCCAACGGCCTGACTTTC. Supplemented by reference TRBV2 and TRBJ2-6, the full variable domain reads EPEVTQTPSHQVTQMGQEVILRCVPISNHLYFYWYRQILGQKVEFLVSFYNNEISEKSEIFDDQFSVERPDGSNFTLKIRSTKLEDSAMYFCASRSGASRSGANGLTFGAGSRLTVL.